The following is a TCR beta chain sequence with its context. As processed by the authors: By means of reference gene primer amplification, nucleated cell counts were estimated. Clones were read by immunoSEQ multiplex PCR, and TCRdb kept only the in-frame ones, dropping some. The V and J calls and the clone size are those of that table, but D and trimming were determined from the DNA. The sample has about 67,000 clones, over 75% seen once; the top ten hold 0.95% to 1.5%. The germline V gene encodes CDR1 LNHDA and CDR2 SQIVND (reference sequence). This CDR3 is built from 12 residues. V was clipped by 9 bases and J by 6 bases, with 14 bases between them. These data belong to a study of blood T cell repertoires in COVID-19. Study-level background: Researchers got acute and convalescent COVID-19 samples from the United States, Italy and Spain. PBMCs, B-cell-depleted T cells, or T cells provided the cDNA or gDNA that made up the material.

The receptor's source is a woman in her sixties or seventies with acute or convalescent COVID-19. The material sequenced was peripheral blood. The rearrangement links TRBV19 to TRBJ1-1; D may be TRBD1 (5 bases). CDR3 region: CASQMGGAEAFF. CDR3 coding DNA: TGTGCCAGCCAAATGGGGGGGGCTGAAGCTTTCTTT.